One and the same sample provided the 14 T cell receptor beta chains below, sequenced in a study of T cells in Graves' hyperthyroidism and ophthalmopathy. There were TCR beta CDR3 regions amplified from RNA transcripts. HTBI primers were the set used in a first-round RT-PCR of the TCR CDR3. TCRdb re-derived calls from the multiplex PCR reads in MiXCR, one entry per CDR3 protein. Of 500,000 to 700,000 distinct CDR3 sequences in the sample, 16% were seen once. The sequenced sample consisted of blood. These receptors were obtained from a woman between 18 and 30 years old with Graves' hyperthyroidism.

Concerning this clonotype itself: With a much larger clone just one base away, this may be a read error. V gene TRBV2 combines with J gene TRBJ1-2, with 7 bases aligning to TRBD1. This CDR3 has 13 residues. CDR1 is SNHLY and CDR2 is FYNNEI in the germline V gene. With 6 bases clipped from V and 10 bases from J, the junction kept 11 bases outside the gene matches. The CDR3 DNA follows: TGTGCCAGCAGCACAGGGGCCCAGGTGGACTACACCTTC. This translates into CASSTGAQVDYTF. Filled out from reference TRBV2 and TRBJ1-2, the complete variable domain reads EPEVTQTPSHQVTQMGQEVILRCVPISNHLYFYWYRQILGQKVEFLVSFYNNEISEKSEIFDDQFSVERPDGSNFTLKIRSTKLEDSAMYFCASSTGAQVDYTFGSGTRLTVV.

This clonotype showed up many times. The V call is TRBV12-3 or TRBV12-4, the J call TRBJ1-1; a weak D match, TRBD1 (5 bases). V lost 3 bases and J lost 0, with 8 bases in between. This CDR3 is 14 amino acids long. The CDR3 region has the DNA TGTGCCAGCAGTTTGAACAGGCTGAACACTGAAGCTTTCTTT. Its protein product is CASSLNRLNTEAFF.

This clonotype occurred once. The chain joins TRBV3-1 to TRBJ1-1; 10 bases are a match to TRBD1. From germline, CDR1 is LGHDT and CDR2 YNNKEL (reference sequence). The CDR3 sequence is 16 residues long. V was pared by 1 base and J by 2 bases, with 4 bases of the junction left unmatched. This chain's CDR3 is CASSQATGGVNTEAFF. The CDR3 DNA follows: TGTGCCAGCAGCCAAGCGACAGGGGGCGTTAACACTGAAGCTTTCTTT.

CDR3 loop: CASSIGRSGGLASYEQYF. The DNA of the CDR3 is TGTGCCAGTAGTATAGGGCGTTCCGGGGGTCTGGCCTCCTACGAGCAGTACTTC. The chain has TRBV19 and TRBJ2-7; tentative D call: TRBD2 (6 bases). The V gene lost 1 base and the J gene lost 0 bases, with 19 bases spanning the gap. The CDR3 totals 18 residues. Germline assignment: CDR1 LNHDA and CDR2 SQIVND (reference sequence).

The J gene is TRBJ2-2, the V gene TRBV12-3 or TRBV12-4; D unclear. V was shortened by 6 bases and J by 6 bases, with 14 bases between the two germline ends. The CDR3 runs 14 residues. The CDR3, as DNA: TGTGCCAGCAGCCCGGTCGGGTTCGCCGGGGAGCTGTTTTTT. It encodes CASSPVGFAGELFF.

A few counts support this clonotype. The chain joins TRBV19 to TRBJ1-2; no definite D call. Germline CDR1 LNHDA, CDR2 SQIVND (reference sequence). The length of the CDR3 is 13 residues. V lost 10 bases and J 4 bases, leaving 16 bases between the germline ends. Written as DNA, the CDR3 is TGTGCCACCTCCCTTAGTGGGCCCTATGGCTACACCTTC. This sequence encodes CATSLSGPYGYTF.

This clonotype was seen a single time. Being one base from a much bigger clone, this may be a read error. The gene calls are TRBV7-8 and TRBJ1-1; 7 bases map to TRBD1. The V gene's germline CDR1 is SGHVS and CDR2 FQNEAQ. The CDR3 loop spans 18 amino acids. The CDR3 coding sequence is TGTGCCAGCGGCTTTTCCCTCGCGGAGCCAGGGGGGAACACTGAAGCTTTCTTT. Encoded protein: CASGFSLAEPGGNTEAFF.

This clonotype has more than one count but fewer than ten. The chain carries TRBV6-2 or TRBV6-3 and TRBJ2-5, with TRBD2 matching over 8 bases. Germline-derived CDR1 and CDR2 are MNHEY and SVGEGT. V trimming: 5 bases; J trimming: 5 bases; junction bases outside the gene matches: 13. The CDR3 is 16 residues long. The CDR3 reads CASSPVLQRGLETQYF. The CDR3 DNA is TGTGCCAGCAGTCCTGTTCTCCAGCGGGGGCTCGAGACCCAGTACTTC.

This clonotype occurred a few times. The V call is TRBV12-3 or TRBV12-4, the J call TRBJ1-2, with no clear D. V was clipped by 3 bases and J by 5 bases, with 10 bases between them. CDR3 length: 13 amino acids. This CDR3 reads CASSFDGEYGYTF. The CDR3 nucleotides read TGTGCCAGCAGTTTCGACGGGGAATATGGCTACACCTTC.

This clonotype was recorded a few times. This sequence may be a read error, since a much larger clone differs from it by one base. The chain combines TRBV28 with TRBJ1-1; D may be TRBD1 (6 bases). This CDR3 contains 14 residues. Germline CDR1 and CDR2: MDHEN and SYDVKM. CDR3 protein: CASSLDSMNTGAFF. The CDR3 region has the DNA TGTGCCAGCAGTCTGGACAGTATGAACACTGGAGCTTTCTTT.

This clonotype has more than one count but fewer than ten. The chain employs TRBV4-1 and TRBJ2-5; D is unclear. Trimming took 0 bases from V and 4 from J, leaving 9 bases between them. The CDR3 has 14 residues. Germline-derived CDR1 and CDR2 are MGHRA and YSYEKL. The CDR3, as DNA: TGCGCCAGCAGCCAAGATCCGAGGCGAGAGACCCAGTACTTC. Its protein product is CASSQDPRRETQYF.

Ten or more counts support this clonotype. The CDR3: CASSIMGQTGGTEAFF. CDR3 nucleotide sequence: TGTGCCAGCAGTATAATGGGACAGACTGGTGGCACTGAAGCTTTCTTT. The chain recombines TRBV28 with TRBJ1-1; 7 bases align to TRBD1. The CDR3 runs 16 residues. V was pared by 5 bases and J by 4 bases, with 13 bases of the junction left unmatched. In germline, CDR1 is MDHEN, CDR2 SYDVKM.

This clonotype has at least ten counts. The rearrangement links TRBV2 to TRBJ2-1; D perhaps matches TRBD2 (5 bases). V shed 1 base and J shed 9 bases, with 19 bases lying between them. The CDR3 consists of 16 residues. Germline V CDR1 and CDR2: SNHLY, FYNNEI. CDR3 bases: TGTGCCAGCAGTGAAGGGAGCTCCCAGGAGGTAGGTGAGCAGTTCTTC. It is translated as CASSEGSSQEVGEQFF.

This clonotype was counted ten times or more. V gene TRBV12-3 or TRBV12-4 combines with J gene TRBJ1-1; perhaps TRBD1 as D (5 bases). The length of the CDR3 is 14 residues. V shed 2 bases and J shed 4 bases, with 11 bases lying between them. CDR3 residues: CASSLSGPSTEAFF. The CDR3 region has the DNA TGTGCCAGCAGTTTATCGGGGCCCTCCACTGAAGCTTTCTTT.